These T cell receptor beta chains were read from a single sample in a study of blood T cell repertoires in COVID-19. Generated by immunoSEQ multiplex PCR, the TCRdb table keeps only in-frame clones and is missing some. The sample shows 250,000 to 350,000 clones, 89% of them seen only once. Specimen: peripheral blood. The source is a middle-aged woman who had recovered from COVID-19. The CDR3 runs from the conserved cysteine through the conserved F or W. The order of the fields is clone size, V gene, J gene, D gene, CDR3 protein, CDR3 DNA. D genes are given only for firm matches. Expanded clones get a size class; other rows say once, few or many, or leave the size out.

abundance: .
v_gene: TRBV19
j_gene: TRBJ2-6
d_gene: TRBD1
CDR3aa: CASSPGQGATGANVLTF
CDR3nt: TGTGCCAGTAGCCCGGGACAGGGGGCTACTGGGGCCAACGTCCTGACTTTC

abundance: .
v_gene: TRBV6-6
j_gene: TRBJ1-1
d_gene: TRBD1
CDR3aa: CASSPGQGAEAFF
CDR3nt: TGTGCCAGCAGCCCGGGACAGGGGGCTGAAGCTTTCTTT

abundance: .
v_gene: TRBV4-2
j_gene: TRBJ2-7
d_gene: TRBD2
CDR3aa: CASSQGSSGSYEQYF
CDR3nt: TGTGCCAGCAGCCAAGGATCTAGCGGGTCCTACGAGCAGTACTTC

abundance: once
v_gene: TRBV7-2
j_gene: TRBJ2-7
d_gene: .
CDR3aa: CASSSGGHRSYEQYF
CDR3nt: TGTGCCAGCAGCTCCGGGGGGCACCGAAGCTACGAGCAGTACTTC

abundance: .
v_gene: TRBV27
j_gene: TRBJ2-7
d_gene: TRBD2
CDR3aa: CASSLGGRAAEQYF
CDR3nt: TGTGCCAGCAGTTTAGGCGGGAGGGCCGCCGAGCAGTACTTC

abundance: .
v_gene: TRBV24-1
j_gene: TRBJ2-4
d_gene: .
CDR3aa: CATSEEGQNIQYF
CDR3nt: TGTGCCACCAGTGAGGAGGGACAAAACATTCAGTACTTC

abundance: .
v_gene: TRBV28
j_gene: TRBJ2-7
d_gene: TRBD1
CDR3aa: CASSLVVQGLSEQYF
CDR3nt: TGTGCCAGCAGTTTAGTGGTACAGGGGTTATCCGAGCAGTACTTC

abundance: .
v_gene: TRBV20-1
j_gene: TRBJ2-7
d_gene: TRBD2
CDR3aa: CSASTSSGSSYEQYF
CDR3nt: TGCAGTGCTAGTACTTCTAGCGGGAGCTCCTACGAGCAGTACTTC

abundance: .
v_gene: TRBV28
j_gene: TRBJ2-2
d_gene: .
CDR3aa: CASSLGAANTGELFF
CDR3nt: TGTGCCAGCAGTCTGGGGGCCGCGAACACCGGGGAGCTGTTTTTT

abundance: .
v_gene: TRBV5-6
j_gene: TRBJ1-2
d_gene: .
CDR3aa: CASSLGTNPGYTF
CDR3nt: TGTGCCAGCAGCTTAGGGACTAACCCCGGCTACACCTTC

abundance: .
v_gene: TRBV5-1
j_gene: TRBJ2-7
d_gene: TRBD1
CDR3aa: CASSLGQGPSYEQYF
CDR3nt: TGCGCCAGCAGCTTGGGACAGGGTCCCTCCTACGAGCAGTACTTC

abundance: .
v_gene: TRBV5-1
j_gene: TRBJ2-5
d_gene: .
CDR3aa: CASSLAAEAREQGAPQETQYF
CDR3nt: TGCGCCAGCAGCTTGGCCGCTGAGGCCCGAGAACAGGGCGCCCCTCAAGAGACCCAGTACTTC

abundance: .
v_gene: TRBV25-1
j_gene: TRBJ2-7
d_gene: .
CDR3aa: CASSEQRGSYEQYF
CDR3nt: TGTGCCAGCAGTGAACAAAGGGGGAGCTACGAGCAGTACTTC

abundance: .
v_gene: TRBV12-5
j_gene: TRBJ1-5
d_gene: .
CDR3aa: CASGVGEASNQPQHF
CDR3nt: TGTGCTAGTGGGGTGGGGGAGGCGAGCAATCAGCCCCAGCATTTT

abundance: .
v_gene: TRBV19
j_gene: TRBJ2-7
d_gene: TRBD1
CDR3aa: CASSYRLSGQVEQYF
CDR3nt: TGTGCCAGTAGCTATAGGTTGTCGGGACAGGTCGAGCAGTACTTC

abundance: .
v_gene: TRBV9
j_gene: TRBJ2-1
d_gene: TRBD2
CDR3aa: CASSVAGTSGKNEQFF
CDR3nt: TGTGCCAGCAGCGTAGCTGGGACTAGCGGGAAGAATGAGCAGTTCTTC